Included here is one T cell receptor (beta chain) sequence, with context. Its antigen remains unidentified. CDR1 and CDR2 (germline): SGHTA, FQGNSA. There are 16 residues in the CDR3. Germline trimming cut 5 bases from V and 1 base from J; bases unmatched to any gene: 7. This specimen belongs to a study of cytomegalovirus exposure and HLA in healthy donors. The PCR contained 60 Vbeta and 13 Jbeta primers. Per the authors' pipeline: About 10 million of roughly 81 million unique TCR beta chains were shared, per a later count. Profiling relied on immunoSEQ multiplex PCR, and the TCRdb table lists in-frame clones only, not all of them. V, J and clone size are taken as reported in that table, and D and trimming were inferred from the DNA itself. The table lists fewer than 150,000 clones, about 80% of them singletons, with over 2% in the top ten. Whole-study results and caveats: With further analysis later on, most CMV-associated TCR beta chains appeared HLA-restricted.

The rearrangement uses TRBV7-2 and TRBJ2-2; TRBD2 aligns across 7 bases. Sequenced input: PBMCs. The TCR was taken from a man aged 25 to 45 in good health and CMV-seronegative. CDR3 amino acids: CASSRPGLKNTGELFF. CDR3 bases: TGTGCCAGCAGCCGACCGGGACTAAAGAACACCGGGGAGCTGTTTTTT. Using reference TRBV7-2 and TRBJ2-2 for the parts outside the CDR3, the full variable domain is GAGVSQSPSNKVTEKGKDVELRCDPISGHTALYWYRQSLGQGLEFLIYFQGNSAPDKSGLPSDRFSAERTGGSVSTLTIQRTQQEDSAVYLCASSRPGLKNTGELFFGEGSRLTVL.